This T cell receptor (beta chain) was captured in a study of T cell changes during pregnancy in multiple sclerosis. The CDR3 is 15 residues long. The germline V and J ends were trimmed by 4 bases and 5 bases, with 12 bases remaining between them. CDR1 and CDR2 (germline): MNHNS, SASEGT. Repertoires were generated with immunoSEQ multiplex PCR, while TCRdb's copy carries only in-frame clones and drops some. Of nearly 110,000 clones in the sample, 91% were seen once. The sequence was obtained from a female donor with multiple sclerosis, enrolled in a pregnancy study. The chain is built from TRBV6-1 and TRBJ1-6; D is perhaps TRBD1 (5 bases). The sample here was peripheral blood, taken before pregnancy. Written as DNA, the CDR3 is TGTGCCAGCAGTGTCCAGGGAACCCATAATTCACCCCTCCACTTT. Translation: CASSVQGTHNSPLHF.